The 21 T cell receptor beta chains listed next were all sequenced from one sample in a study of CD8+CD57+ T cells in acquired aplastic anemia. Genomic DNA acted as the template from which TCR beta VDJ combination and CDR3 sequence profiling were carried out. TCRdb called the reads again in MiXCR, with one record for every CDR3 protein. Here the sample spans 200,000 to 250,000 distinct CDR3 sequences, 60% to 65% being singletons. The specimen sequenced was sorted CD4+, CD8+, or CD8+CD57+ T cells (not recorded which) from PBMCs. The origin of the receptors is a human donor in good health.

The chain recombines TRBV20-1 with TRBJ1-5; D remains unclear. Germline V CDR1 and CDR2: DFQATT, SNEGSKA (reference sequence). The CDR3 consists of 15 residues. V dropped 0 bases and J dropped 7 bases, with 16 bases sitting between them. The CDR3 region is CSARDDEEEGQPQHF. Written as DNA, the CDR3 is TGCAGTGCTAGAGATGACGAAGAGGAAGGACAGCCCCAGCATTTT.

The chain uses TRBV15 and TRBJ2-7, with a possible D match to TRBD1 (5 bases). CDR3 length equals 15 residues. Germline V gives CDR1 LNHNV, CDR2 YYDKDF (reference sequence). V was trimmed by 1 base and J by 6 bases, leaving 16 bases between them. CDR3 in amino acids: CATSRGSSTVPEQYF. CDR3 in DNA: TGTGCCACCAGCAGAGGTAGTTCGACAGTTCCCGAGCAGTACTTC.

CDR3 loop: CASSLRVNSPLHF. The CDR3 nucleotides are TGTGCCAGCAGTCTTCGGGTTAATTCACCCCTCCACTTT. This rearrangement joins TRBV2 to TRBJ1-6; D call uncertain. Germline CDR1 and CDR2: SNHLY and FYNNEI. The germline V and J ends were trimmed by 5 bases and 6 bases, with 8 bases remaining between them. This CDR3 contains 13 residues.

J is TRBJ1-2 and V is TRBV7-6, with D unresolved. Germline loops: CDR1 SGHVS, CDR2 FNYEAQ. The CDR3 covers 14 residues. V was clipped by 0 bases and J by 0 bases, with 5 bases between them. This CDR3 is CASSLAPANYGYTF. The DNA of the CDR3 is TGTGCCAGCAGCTTAGCCCCAGCTAACTATGGCTACACCTTC.

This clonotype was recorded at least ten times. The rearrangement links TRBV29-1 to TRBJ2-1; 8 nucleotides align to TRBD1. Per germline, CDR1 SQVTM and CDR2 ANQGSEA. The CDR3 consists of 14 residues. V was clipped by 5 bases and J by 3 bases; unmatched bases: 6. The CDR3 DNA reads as TGCAGCGTTTCGGGGACAGGTCTCTACAATGAGCAGTTCTTC. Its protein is CSVSGTGLYNEQFF.

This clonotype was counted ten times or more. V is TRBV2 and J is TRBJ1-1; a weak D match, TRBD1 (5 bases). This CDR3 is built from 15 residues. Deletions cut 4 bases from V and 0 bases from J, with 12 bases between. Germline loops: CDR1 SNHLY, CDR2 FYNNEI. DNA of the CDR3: TGTGCCAGCAGTGGGGACGGATACATGAACACTGAAGCTTTCTTT. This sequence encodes CASSGDGYMNTEAFF.

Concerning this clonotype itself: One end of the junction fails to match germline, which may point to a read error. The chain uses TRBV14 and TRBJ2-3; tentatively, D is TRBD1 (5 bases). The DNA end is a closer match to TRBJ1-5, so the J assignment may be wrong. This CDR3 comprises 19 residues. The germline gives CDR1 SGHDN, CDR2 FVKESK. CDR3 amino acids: CASSRTSGLEEGSTDTQHF. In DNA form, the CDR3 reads TGCGCCAGCAGCCGCACTAGCGGCCTTGAAGAGGGGAGCACAGATACGCAGCATTTT.

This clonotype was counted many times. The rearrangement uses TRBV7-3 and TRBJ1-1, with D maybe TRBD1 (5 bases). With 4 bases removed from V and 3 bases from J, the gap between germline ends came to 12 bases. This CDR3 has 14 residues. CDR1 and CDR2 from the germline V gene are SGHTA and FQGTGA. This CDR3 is CASSSAARDTEAFF. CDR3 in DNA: TGTGCCAGCAGCTCCGCTGCCAGGGACACTGAAGCTTTCTTT.

For the CDR3, the DNA is TGTGCCAGCAGCGGAACGGGAGACACCGACGGCTACACCTTC. Amino acids: CASSGTGDTDGYTF. The chain employs TRBV7-2 and TRBJ1-2; no reliable D call. V was cut by 5 bases and J by 8 bases, with 18 bases left in between. Germline assignment: CDR1 SGHTA and CDR2 FQGNSA. The CDR3 consists of 14 residues.

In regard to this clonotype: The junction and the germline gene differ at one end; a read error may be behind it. The CDR3 region is CASSPPRGPF. DNA of the CDR3: TGTGCCAGCAGCCCTCCCCGGGGGCCTTTT. This rearrangement joins TRBV7-9 to TRBJ2-2; D may match TRBD1 or TRBD2 (6 bases each). Germline CDR1 SEHNR, CDR2 FQNEAQ (reference sequence). The CDR3 totals 10 residues.

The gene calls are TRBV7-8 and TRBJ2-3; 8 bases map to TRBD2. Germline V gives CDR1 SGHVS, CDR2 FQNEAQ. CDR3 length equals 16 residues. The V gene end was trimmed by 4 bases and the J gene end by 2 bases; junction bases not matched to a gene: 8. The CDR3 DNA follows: TGTGCCAGCAGCTCCAGGGTAGCGGGACCCACAGATACGCAGTATTTT. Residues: CASSSRVAGPTDTQYF.

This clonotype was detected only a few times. The CDR3 protein is CSAPRTSGELFF. The CDR3 DNA reads as TGCAGTGCACCTAGGACTAGCGGGGAGCTGTTTTTT. The V and J genes are TRBV20-1 and TRBJ2-2; 7 nucleotides match TRBD2. The V segment lost 6 bases and the J segment 7 bases; nucleotides outside the gene matches: 5. The CDR3 length is 12 residues. Germline CDR1 is DFQATT and CDR2 is SNEGSKA (reference sequence).

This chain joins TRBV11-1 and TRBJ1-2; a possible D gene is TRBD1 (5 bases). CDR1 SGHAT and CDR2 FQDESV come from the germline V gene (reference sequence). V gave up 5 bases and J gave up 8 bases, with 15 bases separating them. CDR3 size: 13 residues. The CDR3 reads CASSRSPGRGYTF. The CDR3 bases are TGTGCCAGCAGCCGCTCGCCAGGGCGGGGCTACACCTTC.

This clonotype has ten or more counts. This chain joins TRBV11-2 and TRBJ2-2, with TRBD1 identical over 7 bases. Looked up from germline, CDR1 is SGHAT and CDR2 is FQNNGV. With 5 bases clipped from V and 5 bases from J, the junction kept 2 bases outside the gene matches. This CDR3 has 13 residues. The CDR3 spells CASSTGATGELFF. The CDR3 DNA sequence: TGTGCCAGCAGCACAGGGGCGACCGGGGAGCTGTTTTTT.

Here the CDR3 DNA reads TGTGCCAGCAGTTTGAGAGGAGGGGGCAGCTACGAGCAGTACTTC. Residues: CASSLRGGGSYEQYF. The J gene is TRBJ2-7, the V gene TRBV12-3 or TRBV12-4, with D possibly matching TRBD1 (7 bases). The V end was cut by 3 bases, the J end by 3 bases, with 15 bases between. CDR3 size: 15 residues.

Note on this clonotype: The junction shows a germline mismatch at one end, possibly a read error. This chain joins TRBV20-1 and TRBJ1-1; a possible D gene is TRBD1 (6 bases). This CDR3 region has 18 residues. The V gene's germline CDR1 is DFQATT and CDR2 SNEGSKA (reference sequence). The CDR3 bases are TGCAGTGCTAGAGAGGCAGGGGCCTCGAGGGCGATGAACACTGAAGCTGTCTTT. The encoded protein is CSAREAGASRAMNTEAVF.

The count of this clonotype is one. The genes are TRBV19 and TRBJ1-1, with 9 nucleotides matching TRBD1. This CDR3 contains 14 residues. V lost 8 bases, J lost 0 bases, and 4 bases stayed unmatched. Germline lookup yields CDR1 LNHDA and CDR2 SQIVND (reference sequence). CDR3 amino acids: CASRTGELNTEAFF. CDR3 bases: TGTGCCAGTCGGACAGGGGAACTGAACACTGAAGCTTTCTTT.

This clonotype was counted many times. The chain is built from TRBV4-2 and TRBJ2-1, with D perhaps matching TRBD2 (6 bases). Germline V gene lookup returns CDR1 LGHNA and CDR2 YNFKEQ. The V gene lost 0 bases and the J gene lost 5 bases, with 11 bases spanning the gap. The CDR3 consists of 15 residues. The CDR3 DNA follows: TGTGCCAGCAGCCAAGAAAGACTAGAGGACAATGAGCAGTTCTTC. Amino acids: CASSQERLEDNEQFF.

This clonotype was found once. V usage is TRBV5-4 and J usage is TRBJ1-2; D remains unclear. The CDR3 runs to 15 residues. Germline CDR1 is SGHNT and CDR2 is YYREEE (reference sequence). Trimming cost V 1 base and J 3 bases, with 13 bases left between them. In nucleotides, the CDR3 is TGTGCCAGCAGCTTGATAACAGATCCCTACTATGGCTACACCTTC. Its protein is CASSLITDPYYGYTF.

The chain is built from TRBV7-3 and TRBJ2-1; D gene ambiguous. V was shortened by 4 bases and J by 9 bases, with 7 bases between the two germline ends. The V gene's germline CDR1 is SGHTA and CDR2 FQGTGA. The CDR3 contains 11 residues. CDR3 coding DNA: TGTGCCAGCAGCTCTGGGTCTGAGCAGTTCTTC. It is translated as CASSSGSEQFF.

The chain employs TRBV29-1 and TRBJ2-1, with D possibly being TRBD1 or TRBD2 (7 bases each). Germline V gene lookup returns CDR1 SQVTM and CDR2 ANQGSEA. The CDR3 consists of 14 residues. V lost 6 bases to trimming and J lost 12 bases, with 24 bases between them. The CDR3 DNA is TGCAGCGTAACAGGGGCTAGCGGAAGTTTTGGGCAGTTCTTC. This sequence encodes CSVTGASGSFGQFF.